The TCR beta chain under discussion was sequenced for a study of blood T cell repertoires in COVID-19. CDR3 length: 15 residues. V was clipped by 0 bases and J by 4 bases, with 10 bases between them. Per the germline V gene, CDR1 is MDHEN and CDR2 is SYDVKM. The method was immunoSEQ multiplex PCR; TCRdb's version includes in-frame clones alone and lacks a portion of them. Seen here are about 220,000 clones, 87% observed once, and the top ten hold 1.5% to 2%. The origin of this receptor is a man aged 40-49 years with active or convalescent COVID-19. The chain uses TRBV28 and TRBJ1-3, with D possibly TRBD1 on 5 matching bases. Sequencing was carried out using peripheral blood. The CDR3 bases are TGTGCCAGCAGTTTATGGGAGGGGAAAGGAAACACCATATATTTT. This translates into CASSLWEGKGNTIYF.